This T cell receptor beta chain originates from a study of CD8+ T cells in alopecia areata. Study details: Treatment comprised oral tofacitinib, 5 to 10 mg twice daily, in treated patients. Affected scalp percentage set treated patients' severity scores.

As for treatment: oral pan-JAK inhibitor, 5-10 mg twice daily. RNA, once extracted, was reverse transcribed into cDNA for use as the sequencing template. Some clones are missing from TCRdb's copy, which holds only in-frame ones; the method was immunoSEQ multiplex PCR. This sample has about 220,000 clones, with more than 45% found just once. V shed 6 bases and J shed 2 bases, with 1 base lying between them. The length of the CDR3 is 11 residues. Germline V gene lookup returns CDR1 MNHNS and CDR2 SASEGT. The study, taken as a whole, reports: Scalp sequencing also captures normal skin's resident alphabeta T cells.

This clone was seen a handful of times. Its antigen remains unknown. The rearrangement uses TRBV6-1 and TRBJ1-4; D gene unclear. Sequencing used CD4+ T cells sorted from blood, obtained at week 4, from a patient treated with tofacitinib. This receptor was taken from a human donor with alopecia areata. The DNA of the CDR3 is TGTGCCAGCAGGACTAATGAAAAACTGTTTTTT. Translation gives CASRTNEKLFF.